These 8 T cell receptor beta chains came from one sample sequenced in a study of blood T cell repertoires in COVID-19. Sequencing used immunoSEQ multiplex PCR; TCRdb keeps in-frame clones, though not all of them. Of 40,000 to 45,000 clones listed, over 80% are singletons. The sequencing sample was made of peripheral blood. These receptors originate from a human donor in a cohort sampled during active COVID-19.

The chain joins TRBV19 to TRBJ1-2, with D hard to call. The ends were cut back, 7 bases at V and 7 bases at J, with 16 bases in the middle. Germline CDR1 and CDR2: LNHDA and SQIVND (reference sequence). The CDR3 covers 13 residues. The CDR3 DNA sequence: TGTGCCAGTATGTACGGTACCATCGGTGGCTACACCTTC. Amino acids: CASMYGTIGGYTF.

This rearrangement joins TRBV6-5 to TRBJ2-7; D is perhaps TRBD2 (6 bases). This CDR3 is 12 amino acids long. V was trimmed by 4 bases and J by 6 bases, leaving 10 bases between them. Germline loops: CDR1 MNHEY, CDR2 SVGAGI. The CDR3 sequence is CASSSGLSEQYF. CDR3 DNA sequence: TGTGCCAGCAGTTCGGGACTCTCCGAGCAGTACTTC.

The chain combines TRBV7-2 with TRBJ2-3, with TRBD2 matching over 7 bases. Germline V gives CDR1 SGHTA, CDR2 FQGNSA. The V and J ends lost 4 bases and 5 bases, in that order; junction bases with no gene match: 15. The CDR3 has 17 residues. The CDR3 bases are TGTGCCAGCAGCTCACCCCGGCTAGCGGATGGGAGAGATACGCAGTATTTT. Protein sequence: CASSSPRLADGRDTQYF.

The V call is TRBV10-1, the J call TRBJ1-1; D is undetermined. V was trimmed by 2 bases and J by 1 base, leaving 8 bases between them. The CDR3 contains 14 residues. Germline-derived CDR1 and CDR2 are WNHNN and SYGVQD (reference sequence). The CDR3 loop reads CASSEGHENTEAFF. As DNA, the CDR3 is TGCGCCAGCAGTGAGGGGCATGAGAACACTGAAGCTTTCTTT.

The genes are TRBV5-1 and TRBJ2-1, with D possibly TRBD1 on 6 matching bases. Germline V lookup: CDR1 SGHRS, CDR2 YFSETQ. The CDR3 totals 14 residues. Trimming stripped 4 bases from V and 8 bases from J, with 16 bases between. CDR3 DNA: TGCGCCAGCAGCCAGAGGACAGTACTCGATGAGCAGTTCTTC. This gives the protein CASSQRTVLDEQFF.

The J gene is TRBJ1-5, the V gene TRBV15; D is possibly TRBD1 (6 bases). V shed 7 bases and J shed 1 base, with 14 bases lying between them. Germline V gene data show CDR1 as LNHNV and CDR2 as YYDKDF (reference sequence). CDR3 length: 15 residues. The CDR3 DNA follows: TGTGCCACCAACCCGGGGGGGCGAAGCAATCAGCCCCAGCATTTT. As protein: CATNPGGRSNQPQHF.

The chain is built from TRBV4-2 and TRBJ2-1; 11 bases fit TRBD2. This CDR3 has 17 residues. The V gene end was trimmed by 0 bases and the J gene end by 2 bases; junction bases not matched to a gene: 3. CDR1 and CDR2 (germline): LGHNA, YNFKEQ. The CDR3, as DNA: TGTGCCAGCAGCCAAGATAGACTAGCGGGGCCCTACAATGAGCAGTTCTTC. It codes for CASSQDRLAGPYNEQFF.

The chain joins TRBV3-1 (or the pseudogene TRBV3-2) to TRBJ2-7; no clear D. CDR1 and CDR2 from the germline V gene are LGHDT and YNNKEL (reference sequence). Trimming took 5 bases from V and 7 from J, leaving 18 bases between them. The CDR3 length is 14 residues. The CDR3 nucleotides are TGTGCCAGCAGCACACGGCACTCCCCCGGGGAGCAGTACTTC. It is translated as CASSTRHSPGEQYF.